This passage covers 31 T cell receptor beta chains from one sample sequenced in a study of T-cell reconstitution after alpha-beta-depleted transplantation in children. As it was prepared, the TCRbeta library received unique molecular identifiers. Using its own MiXCR run on the PCR reads, TCRdb lists one record per CDR3 protein. The sample carries about 580,000 distinct CDR3 sequences, 27% recorded once. Sample: PBMCs, taken before TCRalphabeta/CD19-depleted stem cell transplant. These receptors all come from a boy younger than two with Wiskott-Aldrich syndrome, due to receive a stem cell transplant.

This clonotype was seen only a few times. This rearrangement joins TRBV10-3 to TRBJ2-2; 8 nucleotides match TRBD2. This CDR3 has 14 residues. Germline V lookup: CDR1 ENHRY, CDR2 SYGVKD. Trimming removed 7 bases from V and 1 base from J; junction bases left unmatched: 2. CDR3 bases: TGTGCCATCATGGGGACTAGGAACACCGGGGAGCTGTTTTTT. Translating it yields CAIMGTRNTGELFF.

The chain uses TRBV5-1 and TRBJ2-7; D possibly matches TRBD1 or TRBD2 (5 bases each). CDR3 length: 16 residues. Per the germline V gene, CDR1 is SGHRS and CDR2 is YFSETQ. Trimming removed 0 bases from V and 7 bases from J, with 20 bases in between. The CDR3 is CASSLAPGTSLREQYF. CDR3 DNA: TGCGCCAGCAGCTTGGCCCCCGGGACCTCCTTACGGGAGCAGTACTTC.

This clonotype has a handful of counts. The rearrangement joins TRBV5-1 to TRBJ2-5; TRBD1 or TRBD2 may be the D gene (6 bases each). The CDR3 consists of 16 residues. CDR1 and CDR2 (germline): SGHRS, YFSETQ. Trimming shortened V by 0 bases and J by 4 bases, and 16 bases separated the two germline ends. DNA of the CDR3: TGCGCCAGCAGCTTGGCGGGTGAGGGGGGTAGAGAGACCCAGTACTTC. The encoded protein is CASSLAGEGGRETQYF.

This clonotype showed up just a few times. This chain joins TRBV27 and TRBJ2-7, with D perhaps assigned TRBD1 or TRBD2 (6 bases each). V was clipped by 5 bases and J by 4 bases, with 18 bases between them. Germline V gives CDR1 MNHEY, CDR2 SMNVEV (reference sequence). This CDR3 has 15 amino acids. CDR3 DNA: TGTGCCAGCAGTCTTTACGAAACAGGGAGGTACGAGCAGTACTTC. This translates into CASSLYETGRYEQYF.

The V and J genes are TRBV20-1 and TRBJ1-2; maybe TRBD1 (6 bases). Germline CDR1 is DFQATT and CDR2 is SNEGSKA (reference sequence). The V end lost 5 bases, the J end lost 2 bases, and 9 bases lay between the germline ends. The CDR3 runs 12 residues. The CDR3 protein is CSAFTGNYGYTF. The CDR3 DNA follows: TGCAGTGCTTTTACAGGGAACTATGGCTACACCTTC.

This clonotype was seen repeatedly, ten times or more. The chain has TRBV27 and TRBJ2-5; the D gene is possibly TRBD1 (6 bases). Germline CDR1 and CDR2: MNHEY and SMNVEV (reference sequence). V was cut by 2 bases and J by 4 bases, with 8 bases left in between. The CDR3 totals 13 residues. The CDR3 DNA is TGTGCCAGCAGTTTAACCAGGGGAGAGACCCAGTACTTC. Its protein product is CASSLTRGETQYF.

The gene calls are TRBV30 and TRBJ2-1, with TRBD2 as a possible D gene (6 bases). This CDR3 is built from 15 residues. V shed 1 base and J shed 6 bases, with 16 bases lying between them. Per germline, CDR1 GTSNPN and CDR2 SVGIG (reference sequence). As DNA, the CDR3 is TGTGCCTGGAGTGCCTCTGGGACTGTCCGCAATGAGCAGTTCTTC. This translates into CAWSASGTVRNEQFF.

This clonotype was recorded a few times. The chain joins TRBV5-1 to TRBJ2-1; D might be TRBD2 (6 bases). The germline V gene encodes CDR1 SGHRS and CDR2 YFSETQ. Deletions cut 5 bases from V and 1 base from J, with 13 bases between. The CDR3 runs 15 residues. The CDR3 DNA reads TGCGCCAGCAGGTTCGGCGGGAAATCCTACAATGAGCAGTTCTTC. Protein sequence: CASRFGGKSYNEQFF. Full variable domain (rest looked up from reference TRBV5-1 and TRBJ2-1): KAGVTQTPRYLIKTRGQQVTLSCSPISGHRSVSWYQQTPGQGLQFLFEYFSETQRNKGNFPGRFSGRQFSNSRSEMNVSTLELGDSALYLCASRFGGKSYNEQFFGPGTRLTVL.

The chain carries TRBV20-1 and TRBJ2-7, with 7 bases aligning to TRBD2. The V gene end was trimmed by 6 bases and the J gene end by 4 bases; junction bases not matched to a gene: 12. The CDR3 extends over 14 amino acids. Germline V gives CDR1 DFQATT, CDR2 SNEGSKA (reference sequence). CDR3 residues: CSAWTVGLTYEQYF. The DNA of the CDR3 is TGCAGTGCCTGGACTGTGGGACTAACGTACGAGCAGTACTTC.

The chain couples TRBV12-3 or TRBV12-4 to TRBJ2-1; D is possibly TRBD1 or TRBD2 (5 bases each). V gave up 7 bases and J gave up 6 bases, with 22 bases separating them. The CDR3 loop spans 16 amino acids. The CDR3 DNA sequence: TGTGCCAGCACCAGAGGGACGGGCCAGTGGGGCAATGAGCAGTTCTTC. Translated, it gives CASTRGTGQWGNEQFF.

This clonotype has more than one count but fewer than ten. The rearrangement links TRBV29-1 to TRBJ2-2; possible D gene TRBD2, 5 bases. CDR3 length equals 13 residues. CDR1 and CDR2 (germline): SQVTM, ANQGSEA. Deletions cut 6 bases from V and 6 bases from J, with 14 bases between. In DNA form, the CDR3 reads TGCAGCGTGCCGTTCCGAGGGTCCGGGGAGCTGTTTTTT. Translation gives CSVPFRGSGELFF.

The rearrangement joins TRBV15 to TRBJ2-1; no firm D call. V was cut by 0 bases and J by 9 bases, with 6 bases left in between. CDR1 is LNHNV, CDR2 YYDKDF, per germline (reference sequence). The CDR3 loop spans 12 amino acids. The CDR3 here is CATSRDPVEQFF. In DNA form, the CDR3 reads TGTGCCACCAGCAGAGATCCGGTTGAGCAGTTCTTC.

This clonotype has a handful of counts. The CDR3 DNA follows: TGTGCCAGCAGCGGGGGGAGCGGGAGGATAACAGATACGCAGTATTTT. Protein: CASSGGSGRITDTQYF. This chain links TRBV9 with TRBJ2-3; 9 bases agree with TRBD2. The CDR3 is made up of 16 amino acids. After removal of 3 bases from V and 3 bases from J, the junction contained 8 bases not matched to a gene. In germline, CDR1 is SGDLS, CDR2 YYNGEE.

The rearrangement uses TRBV7-9 and TRBJ2-3; 8 nucleotides agree with TRBD1. The ends lost 5 bases at V and 4 bases at J; junction bases unmatched: 5. This CDR3 has 14 amino acids. The germline CDR1 and CDR2 sequences are SEHNR and FQNEAQ (reference sequence). The CDR3 here is CASSRTGPPDTQYF. The CDR3 nucleotides are TGTGCCAGCAGCCGGACAGGGCCCCCAGATACGCAGTATTTT.

This clonotype turned up a few times. The chain recombines TRBV24-1 with TRBJ2-3; 7 nucleotides align to TRBD2. Germline trimming cut 0 bases from V and 1 base from J; bases unmatched to any gene: 6. Germline V gives CDR1 KGHDR, CDR2 SFDVKD. The CDR3 consists of 17 residues. This CDR3 is CATSDLREAGGTDTQYF. CDR3 nucleotides: TGTGCCACCAGTGATTTGCGGGAGGCGGGAGGCACAGATACGCAGTATTTT.

J is TRBJ2-1 and V is TRBV3-1; TRBD2 aligns across 16 bases. This CDR3 is 18 amino acids long. CDR1 is LGHDT and CDR2 is YNNKEL in the germline V gene (reference sequence). CDR3 in DNA: TGTACCATCAGCCTTCCGGGACTAGCGGGAGGGTCCTACAATGAGCAGTTCTTC. It translates to CTISLPGLAGGSYNEQFF.

This clonotype occurred a few times. The chain is built from TRBV5-1 and TRBJ2-1; 11 bases agree with TRBD2. With V trimmed by 0 bases and J by 4 bases, 3 bases remained unmatched. The CDR3 totals 16 residues. Per the germline V gene, CDR1 is SGHRS and CDR2 is YFSETQ. The CDR3: CASSLVTSGIYNEQFF. The CDR3 nucleotides are TGCGCCAGCAGCTTGGTGACTAGCGGGATTTACAATGAGCAGTTCTTC.

This clonotype was seen a few times. J is TRBJ1-2 and V is TRBV12-3 or TRBV12-4; D not certain. There are 13 residues in the CDR3. Trimming stripped 5 bases from V and 1 base from J, with 8 bases between. The CDR3 nucleotides are TGTGCCAGCAGTACGGGCCTTAACTATGGCTACACCTTC. This sequence encodes CASSTGLNYGYTF.

This chain uses TRBV7-6 with TRBJ2-1; 11 bases agree with TRBD1. V lost 5 bases to trimming and J lost 9 bases; unmatched junction nucleotides: 9. CDR3 length: 15 amino acids. Per germline, CDR1 SGHVS and CDR2 FNYEAQ. The CDR3 DNA follows: TGTGCCAGCAGCCTGGGACAGGGGGTCCGCGGTGAGCAGTTCTTC. Translating it yields CASSLGQGVRGEQFF.

This clonotype was counted between two and nine times. The V gene is TRBV5-6, the J gene TRBJ2-1, with D perhaps TRBD1 (6 bases). The germline V gene encodes CDR1 SGHDT and CDR2 YYEEEE. The germline V and J ends were trimmed by 2 bases and 7 bases, with 16 bases remaining between them. This CDR3 has 15 residues. The CDR3 is CASSFIGSRGNEQFF. CDR3 nucleotide sequence: TGTGCCAGCAGCTTCATCGGTAGCAGGGGTAATGAGCAGTTCTTC.

This clonotype has a handful of counts. The V call is TRBV5-1, the J call TRBJ2-5, with TRBD2 matching over 8 bases. The CDR3 runs 16 residues. CDR1 and CDR2 (germline): SGHRS, YFSETQ. V lost 0 bases to trimming and J lost 1 base; unmatched junction nucleotides: 5. The DNA of the CDR3 is TGCGCCAGCAGCTTGGCCCTAGCGGGCTTCCAAGAGACCCAGTACTTC. It translates to CASSLALAGFQETQYF.

This clonotype appeared a few times. The chain combines TRBV15 with TRBJ2-1; 11 nucleotides line up with TRBD2. Germline-derived CDR1 and CDR2 are LNHNV and YYDKDF (reference sequence). The CDR3 has 16 residues. V lost 0 bases and J lost 11; bases outside the gene matches: 9. As DNA, the CDR3 is TGTGCCACCAGCAGAGATGAAATTACTAGCGGGAGAAAGCAGTTCTTC. It codes for CATSRDEITSGRKQFF.

This chain connects TRBV20-1 to TRBJ2-1; D is unclear. This CDR3 has 15 residues. Trimming removed 1 base at V and 0 bases at J, with 10 bases between. CDR1 DFQATT and CDR2 SNEGSKA come from the germline V gene (reference sequence). The CDR3 protein is CSARVESRSYNEQFF. DNA for the CDR3: TGCAGTGCTAGAGTGGAGAGCCGCTCCTACAATGAGCAGTTCTTC.

The V call is TRBV5-1, the J call TRBJ2-1; D gene uncertain. Germline CDR1 SGHRS, CDR2 YFSETQ. This CDR3 spans 12 amino acids. V lost 1 base to trimming and J lost 7 bases, with 6 bases between them. DNA of the CDR3: TGCGCCAGCAGCTTGACTCTTAATGAGCAGTTCTTC. It specifies CASSLTLNEQFF.

This clonotype has more than one count but fewer than ten. The gene calls are TRBV5-5 and TRBJ2-7; TRBD1 aligns across 10 bases. Germline-derived CDR1 and CDR2 are SGHKS and YYEKEE (reference sequence). V dropped 5 bases and J dropped 6; count of bases not matched to a gene: 8. CDR3 size: 14 residues. The CDR3 nucleotides are TGTGCCAGCAGGGGAGACAGGGGGCTTGGCGAGCAGTACTTC. Its protein is CASRGDRGLGEQYF.

The rearrangement links TRBV3-1 to TRBJ1-2; D is undetermined. Trimming removed 3 bases at V and 5 bases at J, with 16 bases between. Germline V gene sequence: CDR1 LGHDT, CDR2 YNNKEL (reference sequence). The CDR3 runs to 15 residues. CDR3 region: CASSQPEEPLYGYTF. CDR3 DNA: TGTGCCAGCAGCCAGCCAGAAGAACCATTGTATGGCTACACCTTC.

The chain links TRBV20-1 to TRBJ2-2; 12 positions agree with TRBD1. CDR3 length equals 16 residues. Germline V gives CDR1 DFQATT, CDR2 SNEGSKA (reference sequence). V trimming: 3 bases; J trimming: 7 bases; junction bases outside the gene matches: 9. The CDR3 coding sequence is TGCAGTGCTAGGGGGTCGGGACAGGGGGCTAACGGGGAGCTGTTTTTT. Protein product: CSARGSGQGANGELFF.

V usage is TRBV12-3 or TRBV12-4 and J usage is TRBJ2-1, with D uncertain. V was cut by 3 bases and J by 6 bases, with 9 bases left in between. The CDR3 sequence is 13 residues long. The CDR3 protein is CASSFLGFNEQFF. In DNA form, the CDR3 reads TGTGCCAGCAGTTTTTTGGGGTTCAATGAGCAGTTCTTC.

Only a few counts were recorded for this clonotype. This chain links TRBV6-1 with TRBJ2-1; tentatively, D is TRBD1 (6 bases). The V and J ends lost 6 bases and 8 bases respectively, with 17 bases between them. The CDR3 runs 14 residues. Germline values: CDR1 MNHNS, CDR2 SASEGT. The CDR3 here is CASRRLAGADEQFF. DNA of the CDR3: TGTGCCAGCAGACGCCTGGCAGGGGCCGATGAGCAGTTCTTC.

This clonotype was observed a few times. The chain couples TRBV7-2 to TRBJ2-5; no definite D call. Germline V gene sequence: CDR1 SGHTA, CDR2 FQGNSA. The CDR3 has 14 residues. V was pared by 2 bases and J by 3 bases, with 10 bases between. Here the CDR3 reads CASSLRGGEETQYF. Written as DNA, the CDR3 is TGTGCCAGCAGCTTACGTGGTGGGGAAGAGACCCAGTACTTC.

V and J are TRBV3-1 and TRBJ2-1, with 14 bases identical to TRBD2. The germline V gene has CDR1 LGHDT and CDR2 YNNKEL (reference sequence). J was trimmed by 9 bases and V by 4 bases; bases with no gene match: 17. The CDR3 spans 19 residues. In nucleotides, the CDR3 is TGTGCCAGCAGCCGCGGGGGACTAGCGGGAGTACGCATTCGAACTGAGCAGTTCTTC. It specifies CASSRGGLAGVRIRTEQFF.